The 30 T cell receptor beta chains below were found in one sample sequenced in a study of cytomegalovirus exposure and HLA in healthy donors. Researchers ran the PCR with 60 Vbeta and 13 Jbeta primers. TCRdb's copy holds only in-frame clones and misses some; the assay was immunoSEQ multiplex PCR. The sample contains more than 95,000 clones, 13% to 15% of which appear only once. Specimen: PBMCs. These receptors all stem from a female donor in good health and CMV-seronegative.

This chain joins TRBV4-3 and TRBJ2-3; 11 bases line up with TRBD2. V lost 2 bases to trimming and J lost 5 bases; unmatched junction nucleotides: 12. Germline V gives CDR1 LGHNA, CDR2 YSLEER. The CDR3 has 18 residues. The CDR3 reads CASSQSMDRLAGKDTQYF. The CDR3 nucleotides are TGCGCCAGCAGCCAATCGATGGATCGACTAGCGGGAAAAGATACGCAGTATTTT.

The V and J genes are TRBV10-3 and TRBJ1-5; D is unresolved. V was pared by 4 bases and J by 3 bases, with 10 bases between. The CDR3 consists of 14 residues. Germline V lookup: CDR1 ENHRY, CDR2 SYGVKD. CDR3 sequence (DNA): TGTGCCATCAGTGCGGCACAGTACAATCAGCCCCAGCATTTT. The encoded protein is CAISAAQYNQPQHF.

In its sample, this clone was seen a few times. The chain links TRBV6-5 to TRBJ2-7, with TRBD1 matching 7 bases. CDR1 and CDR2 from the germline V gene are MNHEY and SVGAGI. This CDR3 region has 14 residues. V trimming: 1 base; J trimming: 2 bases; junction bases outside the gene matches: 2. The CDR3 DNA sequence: TGTGCCAGCAGTTACTGGACAGGCCCCTACGAGCAGTACTTC. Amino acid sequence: CASSYWTGPYEQYF.

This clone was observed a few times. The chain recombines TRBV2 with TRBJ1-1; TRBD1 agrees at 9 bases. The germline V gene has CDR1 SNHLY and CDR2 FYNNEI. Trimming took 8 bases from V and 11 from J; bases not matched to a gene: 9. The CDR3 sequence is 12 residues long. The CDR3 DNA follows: TGTGCCAGCTCGCCGGGACAGGGCCGGGCTTTCTTT. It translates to CASSPGQGRAFF.

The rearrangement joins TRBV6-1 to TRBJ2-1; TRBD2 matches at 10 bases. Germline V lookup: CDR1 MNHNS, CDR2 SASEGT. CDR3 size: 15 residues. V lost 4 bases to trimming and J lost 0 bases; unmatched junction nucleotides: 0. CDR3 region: CASSGTSGSYNEQFF. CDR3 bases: TGTGCCAGCAGTGGGACTAGCGGCTCCTACAATGAGCAGTTCTTC.

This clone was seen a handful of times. The CDR3 nucleotides are TGTGCCAGCAGTTACTCCCCCGATTCAGGGAACACTGAAGCTTTCTTT. Encoded protein: CASSYSPDSGNTEAFF. The chain employs TRBV6-5 and TRBJ1-1; D ambiguous. The CDR3 loop spans 16 amino acids. The V gene lost 0 bases and the J gene lost 1 base, with 12 bases spanning the gap. The germline V gene encodes CDR1 MNHEY and CDR2 SVGAGI.

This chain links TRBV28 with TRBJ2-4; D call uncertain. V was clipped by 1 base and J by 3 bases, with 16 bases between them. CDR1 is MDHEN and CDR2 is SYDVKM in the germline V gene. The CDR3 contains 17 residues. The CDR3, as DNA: TGTGCCAGCAGTTTATCCTGGGCAACCCTCGGCAAAAACATTCAGTACTTC. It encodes CASSLSWATLGKNIQYF.

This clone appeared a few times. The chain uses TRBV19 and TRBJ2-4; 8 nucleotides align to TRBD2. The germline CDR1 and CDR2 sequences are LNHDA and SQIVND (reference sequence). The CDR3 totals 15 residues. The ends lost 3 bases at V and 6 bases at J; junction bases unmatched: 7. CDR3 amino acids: CASSISGGAGNIQYF. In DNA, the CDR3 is TGTGCCAGTAGTATTTCCGGGGGGGCAGGAAACATTCAGTACTTC.

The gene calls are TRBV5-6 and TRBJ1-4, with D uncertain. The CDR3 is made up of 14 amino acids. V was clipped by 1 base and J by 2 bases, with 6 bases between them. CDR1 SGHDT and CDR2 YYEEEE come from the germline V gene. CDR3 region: CASSLKSTNEKLFF. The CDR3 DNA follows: TGTGCCAGCAGCTTGAAATCTACTAATGAAAAACTGTTTTTT.

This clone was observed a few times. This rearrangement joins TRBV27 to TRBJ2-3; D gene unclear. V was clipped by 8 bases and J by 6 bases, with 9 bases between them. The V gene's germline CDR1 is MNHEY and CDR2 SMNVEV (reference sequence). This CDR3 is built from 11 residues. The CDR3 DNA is TGTGCCAGCGCCACCAGGGATACGCAGTATTTT. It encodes CASATRDTQYF.

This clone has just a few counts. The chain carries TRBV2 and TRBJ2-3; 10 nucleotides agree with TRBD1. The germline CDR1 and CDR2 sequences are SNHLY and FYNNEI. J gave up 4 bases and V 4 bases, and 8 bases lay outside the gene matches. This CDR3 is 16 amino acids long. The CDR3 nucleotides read TGTGCCAGCAGTGGCTCGGGACAGGGGAGGGCAGATACGCAGTATTTT. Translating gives CASSGSGQGRADTQYF. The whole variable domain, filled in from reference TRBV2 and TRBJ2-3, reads EPEVTQTPSHQVTQMGQEVILRCVPISNHLYFYWYRQILGQKVEFLVSFYNNEISEKSEIFDDQFSVERPDGSNFTLKIRSTKLEDSAMYFCASSGSGQGRADTQYFGPGTRLTVL.

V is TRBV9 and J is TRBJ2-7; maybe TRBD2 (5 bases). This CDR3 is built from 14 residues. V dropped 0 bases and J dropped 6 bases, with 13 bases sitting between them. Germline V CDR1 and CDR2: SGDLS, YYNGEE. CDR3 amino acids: CASSVARSGGEQYF. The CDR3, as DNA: TGTGCCAGCAGCGTAGCCAGGAGCGGCGGCGAGCAGTACTTC.

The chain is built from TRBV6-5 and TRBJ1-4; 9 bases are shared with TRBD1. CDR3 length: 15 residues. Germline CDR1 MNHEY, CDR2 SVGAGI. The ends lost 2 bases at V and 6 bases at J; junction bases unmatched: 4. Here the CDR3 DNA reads TGTGCCAGCAGTTACGAGGGGACAGGGTATGAAAAACTGTTTTTT. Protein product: CASSYEGTGYEKLFF.

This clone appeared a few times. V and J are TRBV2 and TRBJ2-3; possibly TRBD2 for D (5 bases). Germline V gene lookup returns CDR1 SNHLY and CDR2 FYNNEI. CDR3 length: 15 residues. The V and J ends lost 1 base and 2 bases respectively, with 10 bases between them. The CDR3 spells CASSEGGPHTDTQYF. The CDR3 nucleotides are TGTGCCAGCAGTGAAGGAGGGCCCCACACAGATACGCAGTATTTT.

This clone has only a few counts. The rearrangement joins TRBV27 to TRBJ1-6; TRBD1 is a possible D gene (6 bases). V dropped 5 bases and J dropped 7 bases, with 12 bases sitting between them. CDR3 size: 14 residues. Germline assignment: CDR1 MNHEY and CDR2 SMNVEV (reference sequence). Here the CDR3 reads CASSPGQRNSPLHF. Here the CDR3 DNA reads TGTGCCAGCAGTCCCGGACAGAGAAATTCACCCCTCCACTTT.

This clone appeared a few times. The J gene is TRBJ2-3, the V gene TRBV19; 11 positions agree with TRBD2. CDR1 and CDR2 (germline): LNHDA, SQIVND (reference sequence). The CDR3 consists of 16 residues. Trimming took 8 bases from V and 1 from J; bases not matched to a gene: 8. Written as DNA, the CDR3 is TGTGCCAGTGGCCTAGCGGGAGGCAAAGGCACAGATACGCAGTATTTT. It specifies CASGLAGGKGTDTQYF.

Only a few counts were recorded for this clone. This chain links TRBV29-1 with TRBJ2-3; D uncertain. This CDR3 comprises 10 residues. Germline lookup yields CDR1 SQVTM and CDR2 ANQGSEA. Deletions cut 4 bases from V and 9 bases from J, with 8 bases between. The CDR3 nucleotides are TGCAGCGTTGGAGTCCCGACGCAGTATTTT. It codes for CSVGVPTQYF.

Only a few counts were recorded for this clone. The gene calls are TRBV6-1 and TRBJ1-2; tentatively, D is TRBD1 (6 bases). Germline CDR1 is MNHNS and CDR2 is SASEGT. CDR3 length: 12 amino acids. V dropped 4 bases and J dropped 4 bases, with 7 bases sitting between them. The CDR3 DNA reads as TGTGCCAGCAGTGGCAGGGGCTATGGCTACACCTTC. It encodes CASSGRGYGYTF.

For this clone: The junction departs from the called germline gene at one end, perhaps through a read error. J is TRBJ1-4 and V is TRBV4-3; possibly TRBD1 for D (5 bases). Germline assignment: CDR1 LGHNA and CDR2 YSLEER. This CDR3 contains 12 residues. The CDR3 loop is CASSHDGRGKVF. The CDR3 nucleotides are TGCGCCAGCAGCCACGACGGGAGGGGAAAGGTTTTT.

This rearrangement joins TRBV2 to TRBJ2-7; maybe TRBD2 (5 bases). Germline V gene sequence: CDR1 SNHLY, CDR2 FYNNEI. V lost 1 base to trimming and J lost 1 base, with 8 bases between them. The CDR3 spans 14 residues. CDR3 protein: CASSEGRYSYEQYF. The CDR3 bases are TGTGCCAGCAGTGAAGGGAGGTATTCCTACGAGCAGTACTTC.

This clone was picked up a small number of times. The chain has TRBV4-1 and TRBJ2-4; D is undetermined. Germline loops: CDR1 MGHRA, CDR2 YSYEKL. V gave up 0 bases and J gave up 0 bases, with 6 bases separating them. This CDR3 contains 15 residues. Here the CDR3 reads CASSQEELAKNIQYF. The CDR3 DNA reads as TGCGCCAGCAGCCAAGAGGAGTTAGCCAAAAACATTCAGTACTTC.

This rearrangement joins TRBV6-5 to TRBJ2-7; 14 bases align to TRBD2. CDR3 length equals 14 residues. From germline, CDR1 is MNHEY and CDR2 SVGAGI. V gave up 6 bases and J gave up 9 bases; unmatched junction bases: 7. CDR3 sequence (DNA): TGTGCCAGCAGGGGGACTAGCGGGAGAGAAAGGCAGTACTTC. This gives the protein CASRGTSGRERQYF.

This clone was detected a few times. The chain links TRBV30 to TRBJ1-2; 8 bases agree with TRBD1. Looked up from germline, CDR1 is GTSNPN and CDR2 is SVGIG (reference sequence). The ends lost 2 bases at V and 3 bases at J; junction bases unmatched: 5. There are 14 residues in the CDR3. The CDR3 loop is CAWSSGTGHYGYTF. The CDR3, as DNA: TGTGCCTGGAGTTCTGGGACAGGTCACTATGGCTACACCTTC.

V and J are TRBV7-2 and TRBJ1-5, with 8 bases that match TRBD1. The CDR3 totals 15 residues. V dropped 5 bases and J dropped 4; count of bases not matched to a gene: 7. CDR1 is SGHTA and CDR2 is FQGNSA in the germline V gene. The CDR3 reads CASSPGGFGNQPQHF. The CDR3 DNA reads TGTGCCAGCAGCCCAGGGGGCTTTGGGAATCAGCCCCAGCATTTT.

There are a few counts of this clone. CDR3 in amino acids: CASSFAGLPEAFF. The CDR3 DNA sequence: TGCGCCAGCAGTTTTGCGGGACTACCTGAAGCTTTCTTT. J is TRBJ1-1 and V is TRBV10-1, with D tentatively TRBD1 (5 bases). Germline CDR1 reads WNHNN; CDR2 reads SYGVQD (reference sequence). The CDR3 is 13 amino acids. V was shortened by 5 bases and J by 6 bases, with 13 bases between the two germline ends.

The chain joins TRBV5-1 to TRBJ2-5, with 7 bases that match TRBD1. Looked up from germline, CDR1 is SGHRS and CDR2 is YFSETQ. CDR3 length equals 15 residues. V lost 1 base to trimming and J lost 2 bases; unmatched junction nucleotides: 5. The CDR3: CASSLTGAGQETQYF. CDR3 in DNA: TGCGCCAGCAGCTTGACAGGGGCAGGGCAAGAGACCCAGTACTTC.

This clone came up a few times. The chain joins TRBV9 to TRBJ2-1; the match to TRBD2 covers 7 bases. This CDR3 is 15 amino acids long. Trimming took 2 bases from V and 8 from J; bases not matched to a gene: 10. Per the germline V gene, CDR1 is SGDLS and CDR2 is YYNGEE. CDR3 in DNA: TGTGCCAGCAGCGTGGATGGACTAGAAGTCGATGAGCAGTTCTTC. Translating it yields CASSVDGLEVDEQFF.

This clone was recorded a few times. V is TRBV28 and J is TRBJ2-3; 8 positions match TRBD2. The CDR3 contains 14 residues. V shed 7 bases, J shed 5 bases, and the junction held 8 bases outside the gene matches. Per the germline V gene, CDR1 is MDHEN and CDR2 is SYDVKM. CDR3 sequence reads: CASTLSGSLDTQYF. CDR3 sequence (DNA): TGTGCCAGCACCCTCAGCGGGAGTCTAGATACGCAGTATTTT. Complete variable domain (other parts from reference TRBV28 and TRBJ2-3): DVKVTQSSRYLVKRTGEKVFLECVQDMDHENMFWYRQDPGLGLRLIYFSYDVKMKEKGDIPEGYSVSREKKERFSLILESASTNQTSMYLCASTLSGSLDTQYFGPGTRLTVL.

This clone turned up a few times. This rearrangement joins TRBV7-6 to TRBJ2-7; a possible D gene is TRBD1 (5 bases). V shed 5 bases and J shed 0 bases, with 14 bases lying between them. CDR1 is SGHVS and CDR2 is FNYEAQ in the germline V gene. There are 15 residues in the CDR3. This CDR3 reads CASSPDSLGSYEQYF. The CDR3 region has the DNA TGTGCCAGCAGCCCTGACAGCCTCGGCTCCTACGAGCAGTACTTC.

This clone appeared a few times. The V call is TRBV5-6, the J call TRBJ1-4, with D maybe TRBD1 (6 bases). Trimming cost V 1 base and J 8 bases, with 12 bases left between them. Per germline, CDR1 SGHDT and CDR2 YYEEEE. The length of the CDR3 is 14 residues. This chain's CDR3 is CASSLKQGGEKLFF. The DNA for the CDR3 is TGTGCCAGCAGCTTGAAACAGGGAGGGGAAAAACTGTTTTTT.